This TCR beta chain was recorded in a study of OX40 agonist ivuxolimab in advanced cancers. Broader study findings: Patients who responded partially at 0.1-3.0 mg/kg showed clonal expansion ranking among the lowest.

The table lists this clone with a few counts. Its antigen is as yet unknown. Sequencing used immunoSEQ multiplex PCR; TCRdb keeps in-frame clones, though not all of them. Among tens of thousands of clones listed, about 86% were seen once. This clonotype was sampled from an adult with an advanced solid tumor such as melanoma, head and neck, liver or kidney cancer. The sequencing used CD4+ or CD8+ T cells sorted from blood, collected in a trial of the OX40 agonist ivuxolimab.

The CDR3 reads CASSPGGVEGNYGYTF. The CDR3 coding sequence is TGTGCCAGCAGCCCAGGGGGGGTAGAGGGAAACTATGGCTACACCTTC. The genes are TRBV28 and TRBJ1-2, with 7 bases matching TRBD1. Trimming removed 6 bases from V and 2 bases from J; junction bases left unmatched: 12. Germline V gives CDR1 MDHEN, CDR2 SYDVKM. This CDR3 is 16 amino acids long.